These 25 T cell receptor beta chains came from one sample sequenced in a study of high-grade serous ovarian cancer treatment subgroups. Tumor samples were taken before definitive surgery or chemotherapy. Clones were read by immunoSEQ multiplex PCR, and TCRdb kept only the in-frame ones, dropping some. The table shows 4,500 or so clones, with over 60% occurring only once. Material: tumor tissue. The receptors stem from a human donor with high-grade serous ovarian cancer.

The J gene is TRBJ2-7, the V gene TRBV4-1, with D uncertain. Germline CDR1 and CDR2: MGHRA and YSYEKL. V dropped 1 base and J dropped 4 bases, with 20 bases sitting between them. The CDR3 sequence is 17 residues long. Here the CDR3 reads CASSQAVWERENYEQYF. The CDR3 coding sequence is TGCGCCAGCAGCCAAGCCGTTTGGGAACGAGAAAATTACGAGCAGTACTTC.

The J gene is TRBJ2-7, the V gene TRBV6-1; D possibly corresponds to TRBD2 (6 bases). The ends were cut back, 5 bases at V and 2 bases at J, with 16 bases in the middle. The V gene's germline CDR1 is MNHNS and CDR2 SASEGT. The CDR3 contains 15 residues. The CDR3 sequence: CASSILIGGTYEQYV. In DNA form, the CDR3 reads TGTGCCAGCAGTATCCTCATCGGGGGAACCTACGAGCAGTACGTC.

The J gene is TRBJ2-1, the V gene TRBV18, with TRBD2 matching over 10 bases. Germline V gene sequence: CDR1 KGHSH, CDR2 LQKENI. The CDR3 runs 17 residues. Trimming removed 0 bases from V and 5 bases from J; junction bases left unmatched: 7. The CDR3 region has the DNA TGTGCCAGCTCACCACCGGGGCTAGCGGGAGTCCACAATGAGCAGTTCTTC. It translates to CASSPPGLAGVHNEQFF.

V and J are TRBV7-9 and TRBJ2-3; 11 bases fit TRBD2. The germline gives CDR1 SEHNR, CDR2 FQNEAQ (reference sequence). The CDR3 runs 19 residues. V lost 3 bases, J lost 5 bases, and 16 bases stayed unmatched. The DNA for the CDR3 is TGTGCCAGCAGCTTTACTTCTGATATTAGCGGGAGGGCAAGAGATACGCAGTATTTT. It codes for CASSFTSDISGRARDTQYF.

V usage is TRBV7-8 and J usage is TRBJ2-1; 8 nucleotides align to TRBD2. Germline trimming cut 5 bases from V and 6 bases from J; bases unmatched to any gene: 15. CDR3 length: 17 residues. Germline assignment: CDR1 SGHVS and CDR2 FQNEAQ. Here the CDR3 reads CASSDSTPGLVSNEQFF. CDR3 DNA: TGTGCCAGCAGCGATAGTACCCCGGGACTAGTGTCCAATGAGCAGTTCTTC.

Only one count was recorded for this clone. V is TRBV5-1 and J is TRBJ2-2, with 7 bases fitting TRBD1. Trimming cost V 7 bases and J 1 base; bases outside gene matches: 10. This CDR3 spans 16 amino acids. CDR1 is SGHRS, CDR2 YFSETQ, per germline. The CDR3 protein is CASRPRTGENTGELFF. The DNA of the CDR3 is TGCGCCAGCCGTCCCAGGACAGGAGAGAACACCGGGGAGCTGTTTTTT. Using reference TRBV5-1 and TRBJ2-2 for the parts outside the CDR3, the full variable domain is KAGVTQTPRYLIKTRGQQVTLSCSPISGHRSVSWYQQTPGQGLQFLFEYFSETQRNKGNFPGRFSGRQFSNSRSEMNVSTLELGDSALYLCASRPRTGENTGELFFGEGSRLTVL.

The J gene is TRBJ1-1, the V gene TRBV18; D might be TRBD1 (5 bases). Germline V gene sequence: CDR1 KGHSH, CDR2 LQKENI. This CDR3 region has 15 residues. The germline V and J ends were trimmed by 3 bases and 4 bases, with 15 bases remaining between them. CDR3 in amino acids: CASSPTQGSGTEAFF. Written as DNA, the CDR3 is TGTGCCAGCTCACCCACGCAGGGTTCGGGCACTGAAGCTTTCTTT.

In its sample, this clone is large. The V and J genes are TRBV27 and TRBJ1-5; no clear D gene. The CDR3 is 13 residues long. The germline gives CDR1 MNHEY, CDR2 SMNVEV (reference sequence). V was shortened by 2 bases and J by 0 bases, with 2 bases between the two germline ends. This chain's CDR3 is CASSLGSNQPQHF. The CDR3 coding sequence is TGTGCCAGCAGTTTAGGTAGCAATCAGCCCCAGCATTTT.

The chain links TRBV6-1 to TRBJ2-7, with unresolved D. V was pared by 3 bases and J by 2 bases, with 5 bases between. This CDR3 contains 12 residues. Germline loops: CDR1 MNHNS, CDR2 SASEGT. The CDR3 region is CASSDRTYEQYF. In nucleotides, the CDR3 is TGTGCCAGCAGTGATCGTACCTACGAGCAGTACTTC.

This clone occurred a few times. V is TRBV18 and J is TRBJ1-2; 8 positions match TRBD1. Unmatched junction bases numbered 6, after V lost 3 bases and J lost 6 bases. The CDR3 has 14 amino acids. CDR1 is KGHSH and CDR2 is LQKENI in the germline V gene. The CDR3 DNA sequence: TGTGCCAGCTCACCGGGACAGGCCCTGAATGGCTACACCTTC. Its protein product is CASSPGQALNGYTF.

This chain joins TRBV10-3 and TRBJ1-6; D is ambiguous. Trimming removed 0 bases from V and 10 bases from J, with 7 bases in between. CDR3 size: 13 residues. Germline V CDR1 and CDR2: ENHRY, SYGVKD. CDR3 sequence: CAISESLKSPLHF. The CDR3 DNA reads as TGTGCCATCAGTGAGTCACTGAAATCACCCCTCCACTTT.

The chain is built from TRBV13 and TRBJ1-1; unclear D gene. V lost 0 bases, J lost 1 base, and 15 bases lay in between. The CDR3 is 17 residues long. CDR1 is PRHDT and CDR2 is FYEKMQ in the germline V gene (reference sequence). As DNA, the CDR3 is TGTGCCAGCAGCTTAGGGGTCATCCAAGAGGGGAACACTGAAGCTTTCTTT. Translation gives CASSLGVIQEGNTEAFF.

The chain recombines TRBV7-2 with TRBJ2-1; the match to TRBD2 covers 8 bases. V shed 5 bases, J shed 6 bases, and the junction held 6 bases outside the gene matches. The V gene's germline CDR1 is SGHTA and CDR2 FQGNSA. CDR3 length equals 14 residues. The CDR3 is CASSPGGTSNEQFF. DNA of the CDR3: TGTGCCAGCAGCCCAGGTGGGACTAGCAATGAGCAGTTCTTC.

The CDR3 bases are TGTGCCAGCAGTTATGTAGGGGGGTCCCCCTACGAGCAGTACTTC. This encodes CASSYVGGSPYEQYF. V usage is TRBV27 and J usage is TRBJ2-7; TRBD1 or TRBD2 may be the D gene (6 bases each). The V gene lost 4 bases and the J gene lost 2 bases, with 15 bases spanning the gap. Germline CDR1 reads MNHEY; CDR2 reads SMNVEV (reference sequence). The CDR3 runs to 15 residues.

There are a few counts of this clone. This chain uses TRBV7-2 with TRBJ1-3, with D uncertain. The CDR3 totals 14 residues. The V gene's germline CDR1 is SGHTA and CDR2 FQGNSA. V lost 5 bases and J lost 0, with 8 bases in between. The CDR3 protein is CASSRRISGNTIYF. DNA of the CDR3: TGTGCCAGCAGCCGCCGGATCTCTGGAAACACCATATATTTT.

This clone was observed a handful of times. The rearrangement joins TRBV23-1 to TRBJ2-7; weak D call: TRBD1 (6 bases). TRBV23-1 is known as an ORF, though its function is uncertain. There are 13 residues in the CDR3. Trimming stripped 2 bases from V and 7 bases from J, with 12 bases between. In nucleotides, the CDR3 is TGCGCCAGCAGTCAAGGCAGGGGTAGGGAGCAGTACTTC. This codes for CASSQGRGREQYF.

CDR3 sequence reads: CASSLRGVDYRSYNEQFF. The CDR3 region has the DNA TGTGCCAGCAGCTTAAGGGGGGTGGACTACCGCTCCTACAATGAGCAGTTCTTC. This chain uses TRBV7-9 with TRBJ2-1; either TRBD1 or TRBD2 may fit D (6 bases each). Per germline, CDR1 SEHNR and CDR2 FQNEAQ (reference sequence). The length of the CDR3 is 18 residues. The ends were cut back, 2 bases at V and 0 bases at J, with 17 bases in the middle.

The chain employs TRBV10-3 and TRBJ2-7; D is unresolved. Trimming removed 4 bases at V and 1 base at J, with 8 bases between. This CDR3 is built from 13 residues. Germline lookup yields CDR1 ENHRY and CDR2 SYGVKD. In nucleotides, the CDR3 is TGTGCCATCAGTGGATCTAGTTCCTACGAGCAGTACGTC. This encodes CAISGSSSYEQYV.

This chain uses TRBV11-2 with TRBJ2-5; 10 nucleotides align to TRBD2. The V and J ends lost 4 bases and 3 bases, in that order; junction bases with no gene match: 2. CDR1 and CDR2 (germline): SGHAT, FQNNGV. The CDR3 consists of 14 residues. CDR3 coding DNA: TGTGCCAGCAGCTCCGGACTAGCGGAAGAGACCCAGTACTTC. It codes for CASSSGLAEETQYF.

This clone has a handful of counts. The chain carries TRBV10-2 and TRBJ2-7; TRBD2 is a possible D gene (6 bases). The CDR3 has 14 residues. The germline V gene has CDR1 WSHSY and CDR2 SAAADI. V lost 3 bases, J lost 1 base, and 10 bases lay in between. Here the CDR3 reads CASSDLGGSYEQYV. The CDR3 DNA reads TGCGCCAGCAGTGACCTGGGGGGATCCTACGAGCAGTACGTC.

V gene TRBV19 combines with J gene TRBJ2-1; 7 nucleotides align to TRBD2. Germline V gene sequence: CDR1 LNHDA, CDR2 SQIVND (reference sequence). The V and J ends lost 0 bases and 2 bases, in that order; junction bases with no gene match: 7. There are 17 residues in the CDR3. The CDR3 DNA sequence: TGTGCCAGTAGTATAGATGCCGCTAGCGGTGCCTACAATGAGCAGTTCTTC. This codes for CASSIDAASGAYNEQFF.

The rearrangement uses TRBV6-5 and TRBJ2-1; D gene unclear. V was clipped by 3 bases and J by 9 bases, with 6 bases between them. The germline gives CDR1 MNHEY, CDR2 SVGAGI. The CDR3 totals 11 residues. CDR3 sequence reads: CASSYGVEQFF. CDR3 DNA sequence: TGTGCCAGCAGTTATGGAGTTGAGCAGTTCTTC.

Only one count was recorded for this clone. The J gene is TRBJ1-2, the V gene TRBV27; D unclear. Trimming shortened V by 6 bases and J by 0 bases, and 11 bases separated the two germline ends. CDR1 MNHEY and CDR2 SMNVEV come from the germline V gene (reference sequence). CDR3 length: 14 residues. CDR3 nucleotide sequence: TGTGCCAGCAGCTCCTTTGGGGCTAACTATGGCTACACCTTC. It encodes CASSSFGANYGYTF.

The chain recombines TRBV7-2 with TRBJ2-1; D remains unclear. CDR1 SGHTA and CDR2 FQGNSA come from the germline V gene. Trimming removed 4 bases from V and 7 bases from J, with 14 bases in between. The CDR3 has 14 residues. CDR3 in DNA: TGTGCCAGCAGCTCAGGACCACTGGGGAATGAGCAGTTCTTC. It encodes CASSSGPLGNEQFF.

On this clone: One end of the junction varies from germline; a read error may be responsible. The chain employs TRBV13 and TRBJ2-2; 8 nucleotides agree with TRBD2. CDR1 is PRHDT, CDR2 FYEKMQ, per germline (reference sequence). There are 13 residues in the CDR3. The CDR3 loop is CASSLDGRGGLFF. The CDR3 bases are TGTGCCAGCAGCTTGGATGGTCGGGGGGGGCTGTTTTTT.